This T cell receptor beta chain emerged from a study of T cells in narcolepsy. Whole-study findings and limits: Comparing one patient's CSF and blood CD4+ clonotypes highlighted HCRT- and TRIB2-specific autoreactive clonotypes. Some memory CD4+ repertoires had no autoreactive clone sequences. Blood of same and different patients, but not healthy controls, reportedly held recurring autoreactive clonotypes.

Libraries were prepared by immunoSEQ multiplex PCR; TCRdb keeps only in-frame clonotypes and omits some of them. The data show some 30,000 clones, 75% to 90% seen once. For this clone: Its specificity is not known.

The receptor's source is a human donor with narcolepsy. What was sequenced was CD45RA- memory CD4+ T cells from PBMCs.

In DNA, the CDR3 is TGTGCCAGCAGCTTACAGAATGAGCAGTTCTTC. Amino acids: CASSLQNEQFF. The chain is built from TRBV7-9 and TRBJ2-1; no definite D call. V shed 2 bases and J shed 7 bases, with 3 bases lying between them. CDR1 and CDR2 from the germline V gene are SEHNR and FQNEAQ (reference sequence). The CDR3 length is 11 residues.